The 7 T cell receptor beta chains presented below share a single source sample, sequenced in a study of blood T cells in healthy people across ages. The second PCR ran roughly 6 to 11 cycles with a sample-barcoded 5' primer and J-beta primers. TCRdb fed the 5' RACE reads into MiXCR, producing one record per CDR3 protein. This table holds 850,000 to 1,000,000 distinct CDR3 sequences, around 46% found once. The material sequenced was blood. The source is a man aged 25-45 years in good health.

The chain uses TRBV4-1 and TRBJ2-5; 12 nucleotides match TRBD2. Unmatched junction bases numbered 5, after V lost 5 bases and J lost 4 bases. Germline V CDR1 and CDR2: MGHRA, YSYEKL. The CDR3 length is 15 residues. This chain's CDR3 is CASSTRTSGAETQYF. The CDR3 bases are TGCGCCAGCAGCACCCGGACTAGCGGGGCAGAGACCCAGTACTTC.

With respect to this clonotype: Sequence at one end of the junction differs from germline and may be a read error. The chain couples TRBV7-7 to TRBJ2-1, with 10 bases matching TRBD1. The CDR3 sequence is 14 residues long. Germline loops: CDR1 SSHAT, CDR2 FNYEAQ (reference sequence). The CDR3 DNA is TGTGCTAGCAGCGAGGACAGGGGGGCCCATGAGCAGTTCTTC. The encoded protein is CASSEDRGAHEQFF.

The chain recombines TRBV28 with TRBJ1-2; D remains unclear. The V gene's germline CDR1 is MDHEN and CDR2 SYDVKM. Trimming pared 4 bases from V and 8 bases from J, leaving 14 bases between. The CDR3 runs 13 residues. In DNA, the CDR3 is TGTGCCAGCAGTTCGCCAGGTCCTATGGGCTACACCTTC. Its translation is CASSSPGPMGYTF.

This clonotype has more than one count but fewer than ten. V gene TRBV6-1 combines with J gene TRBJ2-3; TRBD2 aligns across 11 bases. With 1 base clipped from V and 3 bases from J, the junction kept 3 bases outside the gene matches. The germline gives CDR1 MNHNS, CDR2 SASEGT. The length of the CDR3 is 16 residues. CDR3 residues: CASSEGLAGSTDTQYF. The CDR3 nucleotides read TGTGCCAGCAGTGAAGGACTAGCGGGGTCGACAGATACGCAGTATTTT.

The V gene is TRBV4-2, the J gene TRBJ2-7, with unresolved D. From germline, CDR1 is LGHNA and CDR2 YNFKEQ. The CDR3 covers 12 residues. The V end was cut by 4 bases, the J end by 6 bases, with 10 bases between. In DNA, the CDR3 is TGTGCCAGCAGCCGCGAAAGAGGCGAGCAGTACTTC. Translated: CASSRERGEQYF.

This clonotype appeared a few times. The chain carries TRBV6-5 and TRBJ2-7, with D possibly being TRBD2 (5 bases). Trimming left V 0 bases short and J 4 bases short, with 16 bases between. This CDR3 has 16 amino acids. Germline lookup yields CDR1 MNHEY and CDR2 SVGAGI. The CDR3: CASSYSRAQPTYEQYF. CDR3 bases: TGTGCCAGCAGTTACTCGAGGGCCCAGCCAACGTACGAGCAGTACTTC.

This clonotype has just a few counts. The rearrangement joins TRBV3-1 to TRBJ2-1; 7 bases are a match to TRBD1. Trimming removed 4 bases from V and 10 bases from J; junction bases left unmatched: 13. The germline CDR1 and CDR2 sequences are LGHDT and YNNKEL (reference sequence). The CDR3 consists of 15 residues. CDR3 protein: CASSRETGLQSEQFF. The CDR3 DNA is TGTGCCAGCAGCCGGGAGACAGGGCTACAATCCGAGCAGTTCTTC.